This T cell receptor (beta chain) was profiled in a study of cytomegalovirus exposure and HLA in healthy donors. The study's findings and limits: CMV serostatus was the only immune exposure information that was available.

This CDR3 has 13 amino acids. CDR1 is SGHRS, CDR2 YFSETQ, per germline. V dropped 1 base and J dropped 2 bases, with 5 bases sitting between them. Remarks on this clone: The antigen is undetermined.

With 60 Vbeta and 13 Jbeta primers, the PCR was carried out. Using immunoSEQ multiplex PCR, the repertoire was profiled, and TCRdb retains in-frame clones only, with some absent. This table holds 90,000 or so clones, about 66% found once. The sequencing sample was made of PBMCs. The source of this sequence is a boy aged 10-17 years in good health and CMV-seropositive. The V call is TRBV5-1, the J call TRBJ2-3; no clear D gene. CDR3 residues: CASSLSVTDTQYF. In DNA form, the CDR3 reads TGCGCCAGCAGCTTGTCCGTCACAGATACGCAGTATTTT.